This T cell receptor beta chain is drawn from a study of human T cells and chemical hapten exposure (dated by TCRdb to the early 2020s). About the investigation overall: For sensitization, 2% DPC in acetone was applied to a 2 cm by 2 cm area of upper inner arm skin. In alopecia patients, the study followed how the peripheral blood TCR repertoire changed in vivo over primary and secondary sensitization to diphenylcyclopropenone (DPC), a hapten. The mostly female patient cohort included alopecia areata with under or over 50% scalp involvement, alopecia totalis and alopecia universalis. Weekly therapeutic DPC doses were additionally applied to the scalp of patients throughout the roughly 23-week study period. For TCR sequencing, blood came from about 28 alopecia patients at anywhere from one to four time points (pre-sensitization, 2, 6 and 24 weeks). Libraries were pooled for sequencing, and variation in per-sample TCR yields was attributed mainly to small differences in library volumes within the pool. Patch testing was performed on the upper back with Finn chambers containing 0.01% DPC, and the patch tests were scored after 6 days according to International Contact Dermatitis Research Group standards. Blood samples were taken from patients before sensitization (week 0) and at 2, 6 and about 24 weeks after DPC sensitization.

The method behind the library was RACE. TCRdb records NextSeq 500 as the sequencer. Library preparation attached unique molecular identifiers to individual cDNA molecules for quantitative, reproducible TCR counting. From each blood RNA sample, both TCR alpha and TCR beta chains were sequenced. On the authors' methods: The median number of TCRs per sample was over 95,000, ranging from about 20,000 to 750,000. The Decombinator software suite was used to annotate the V, J and CDR3 of the TCR reads. For PS versus PT1 abundance plots, all samples were subsampled to the same number of TCRs (28,000). TCRs were defined as expanded if absent before sensitization and observed at least eight times at the 2-week time point. TCRdb reworked the public reads: Q25 trimming with fastp, MiXCR clone assembly, productive beta chains retained. Identical CDR3 protein sequences are pooled into one entry, listed with their most common genes and DNA. The V and J calls shown here were made by TCRdb, not taken from the authors' results. The sample data list approximately 400,000 distinct CDR3 sequences, and approximately 5% of these were observed just once. Together, the top ten hold 2% to 2.5% of the sample.

The full study reports these points: After repeated subsampling, changes were observed in the strength of the expansion versus patch-test correlation and in the threshold at which the correlation became significant. Compared with pre-sensitization or healthy control sets, expanded TCRs formed significantly more large CDR3 similarity clusters, which is consistent with antigen-driven responses. Patch test score correlated positively with the number of PT1 expanded TCRs, reaching significance at thresholds 8, 16 and 32 but not at 4. Alopecia, a presumed autoimmune disease, was present in all patients, so the immune response of the patients might differ from that of healthy individuals. No change with DPC sensitization was found in the number of TCRs above 1 in 1000 frequency, and no evidence of global repertoire structure alterations was found.

In the paper's terms, the time point label means: patch test 1, 2 weeks after DPC sensitization. Read against the paper, the sample's treatment or condition label means: therapeutic diphenylcyclopropenone sensitization with weekly scalp DPC. Blood at each patch-test visit was drawn before the patch test was applied. To be eligible, patients had to be aged 18 to 70, diagnosed with alopecia and judged suitable for DPC therapy, while pregnant patients were excluded. Unfractionated whole blood was collected in Tempus Blood RNA tubes, and total RNA was extracted from that blood. There are a few counts of this clonotype. Its antigen is still unknown. Base qualities are not provided; no much larger clone lies one nucleotide away. CDR3 length: 15 amino acids, cysteine to phenylalanine. The CDR3 DNA has 45 bases and is translated from base 1. Taken from the germline V gene (reference sequence), the CDR1 and CDR2 loops are GTSNPN and SVGIG. Unmatched junction bases come to 4, with V trimmed by 1 base and J by 0 bases.

The receptor comes from a woman between 50 and 59 years old with alopecia areata. Some clones in this sample may be carry-over from other donors' samples. The chain joins TRBV30 to TRBJ1-2; 8 nucleotides in the junction match TRBD1. The sample was whole blood, taken in connection with sensitization to the hapten diphenylcyclopropenone (DPC). The CDR3 is CAWSADRVTNYGYTF. Read as DNA, the sequence is TGTGCCTGGAGTGCGGACAGGGTTACTAACTATGGCTACACCTTC.